This section outlines one TCR beta chain sequence together with its context. The tumor samples were collected prior to definitive surgery or chemotherapy. The protocol was immunoSEQ multiplex PCR, while the TCRdb copy is restricted to in-frame clones and leaves out a portion. The sample carries more than 8,000 clones, around 76% recorded once. This sample is drawn from a study of high-grade serous ovarian cancer treatment subgroups. In the study overall: On average, 14,192 reads and 7,494 unique TCR beta rearrangements were obtained per sample.

Trimming removed 4 bases at V and 10 bases at J, with 14 bases between. The CDR3 totals 14 residues. Looked up from germline, CDR1 is SGHDN and CDR2 is FVKESK. The receptor's source is a human donor with high-grade serous ovarian cancer. What was sequenced was tumor tissue. V usage is TRBV14 and J usage is TRBJ1-6; possibly TRBD1 for D (5 bases). For the CDR3, the DNA is TGTGCCAGCAGCCCACTAACCTGGGGGTCACCCCTCCACTTT. Its protein is CASSPLTWGSPLHF. The full variable domain, in which reference TRBV14 and TRBJ1-6 provide the parts outside the CDR3, is EAGVTQFPSHSVIEKGQTVTLRCDPISGHDNLYWYRRVMGKEIKFLLHFVKESKQDESGMPNNRFLAERTGGTYSTLKVQPAELEDSGVYFCASSPLTWGSPLHFGNGTRLTVT.